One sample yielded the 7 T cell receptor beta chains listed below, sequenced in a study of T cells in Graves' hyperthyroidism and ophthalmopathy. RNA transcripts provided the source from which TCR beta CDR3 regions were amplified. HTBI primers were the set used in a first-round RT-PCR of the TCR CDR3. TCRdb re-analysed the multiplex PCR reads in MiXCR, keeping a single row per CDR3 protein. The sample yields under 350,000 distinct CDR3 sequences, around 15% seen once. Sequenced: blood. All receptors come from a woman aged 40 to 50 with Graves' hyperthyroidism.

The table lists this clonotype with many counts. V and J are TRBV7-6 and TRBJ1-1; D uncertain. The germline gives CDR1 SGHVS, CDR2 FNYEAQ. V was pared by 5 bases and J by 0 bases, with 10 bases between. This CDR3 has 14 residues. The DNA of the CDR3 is TGTGCCAGCAGCCCAAATGTCATGAACACTGAAGCTTTCTTT. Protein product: CASSPNVMNTEAFF. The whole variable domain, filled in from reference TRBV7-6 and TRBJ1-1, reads GAGVSQSPRYKVTKRGQDVALRCDPISGHVSLYWYRQALGQGPEFLTYFNYEAQQDKSGLPNDRFSAERPEGSISTLTIQRTEQRDSAMYRCASSPNVMNTEAFFGQGTRLTVV.

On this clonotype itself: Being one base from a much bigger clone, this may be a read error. In nucleotides, the CDR3 is TGCAGCGTCGTTAACCGGGGCAACTATGGCTACGCCTTC. This translates into CSVVNRGNYGYAF. The chain employs TRBV29-1 and TRBJ1-2; a possible D gene is TRBD1 (5 bases). Per germline, CDR1 SQVTM and CDR2 ANQGSEA. The CDR3 runs to 13 residues.

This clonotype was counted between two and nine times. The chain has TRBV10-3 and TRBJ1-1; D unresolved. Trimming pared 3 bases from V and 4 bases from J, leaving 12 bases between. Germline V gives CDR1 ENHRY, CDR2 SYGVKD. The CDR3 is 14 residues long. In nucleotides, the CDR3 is TGTGCCATCAGTGAAGTACAGACGAGCACTGAAGCTTTCTTT. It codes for CAISEVQTSTEAFF.

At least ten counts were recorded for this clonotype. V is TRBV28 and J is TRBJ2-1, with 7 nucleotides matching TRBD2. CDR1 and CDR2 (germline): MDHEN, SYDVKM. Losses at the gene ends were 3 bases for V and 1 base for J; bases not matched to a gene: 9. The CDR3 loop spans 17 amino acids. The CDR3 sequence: CASSFRVASGSYNEQFF. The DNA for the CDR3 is TGTGCCAGCAGTTTTCGCGTGGCTAGCGGATCCTACAATGAGCAGTTCTTC. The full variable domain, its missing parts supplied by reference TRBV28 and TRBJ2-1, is DVKVTQSSRYLVKRTGEKVFLECVQDMDHENMFWYRQDPGLGLRLIYFSYDVKMKEKGDIPEGYSVSREKKERFSLILESASTNQTSMYLCASSFRVASGSYNEQFFGPGTRLTVL.

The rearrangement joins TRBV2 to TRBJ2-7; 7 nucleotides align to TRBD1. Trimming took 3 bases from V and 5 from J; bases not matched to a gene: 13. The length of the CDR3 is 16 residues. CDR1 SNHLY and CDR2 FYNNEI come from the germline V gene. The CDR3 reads CASSEGANRGVDEQYF. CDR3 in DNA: TGTGCCAGCAGTGAGGGGGCTAACAGGGGAGTGGACGAGCAGTACTTC.

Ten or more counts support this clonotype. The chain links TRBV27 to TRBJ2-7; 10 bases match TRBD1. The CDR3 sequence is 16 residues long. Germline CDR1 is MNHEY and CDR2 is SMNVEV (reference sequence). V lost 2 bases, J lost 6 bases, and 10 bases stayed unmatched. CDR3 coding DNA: TGTGCCAGCAGTTTAGGGGGTTTGGGGACAGGGGCCGAGCAGTACTTC. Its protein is CASSLGGLGTGAEQYF.

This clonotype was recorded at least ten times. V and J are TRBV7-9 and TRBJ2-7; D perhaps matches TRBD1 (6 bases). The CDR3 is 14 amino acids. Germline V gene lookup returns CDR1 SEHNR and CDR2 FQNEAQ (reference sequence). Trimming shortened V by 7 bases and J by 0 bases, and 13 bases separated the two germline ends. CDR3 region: CASTRQESSYEQYF. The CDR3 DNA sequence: TGTGCCAGCACCCGACAGGAGAGCTCCTACGAGCAGTACTTC.